These 6 T cell receptor beta chains came from one sample sequenced in a study of cytomegalovirus exposure and HLA in healthy donors. Sequencing used immunoSEQ multiplex PCR; TCRdb keeps in-frame clones, though not all of them. The repertoire has 150,000 to 200,000 clones, roughly nine tenths of them found once; the top ten carry 4.5% to 7%. The source material was PBMCs. All receptors derive from a woman in her twenties or thirties in good health and CMV-seronegative.

The rearrangement links TRBV7-8 to TRBJ1-1; 9 bases are shared with TRBD1. The CDR3 loop spans 13 amino acids. From germline, CDR1 is SGHVS and CDR2 FQNEAQ. With V trimmed by 3 bases and J by 6 bases, 2 bases remained unmatched. CDR3 DNA: TGTGCCAGCAGCTTCCGGACAGGGGCTGAAGCTTTCTTT. It specifies CASSFRTGAEAFF. The entire variable domain, with the rest obtained from reference TRBV7-8 and TRBJ1-1, is as follows: GAGVSQSPRYKVAKRGQDVALRCDPISGHVSLFWYQQALGQGPEFLTYFQNEAQLDKSGLPSDRFFAERPEGSVSTLKIQRTQQEDSAVYLCASSFRTGAEAFFGQGTRLTVV.

V and J are TRBV25-1 and TRBJ1-2, with a weak D call TRBD1 (5 bases). The CDR3 spans 13 residues. Germline V gives CDR1 MGHDK, CDR2 SYGVNS. Trimming removed 3 bases from V and 4 bases from J, with 9 bases in between. The DNA for the CDR3 is TGTGCCAGCAGTGACGACGGGGGCTATGGCTACACCTTC. It translates to CASSDDGGYGYTF.

This sequence joins TRBV28 and TRBJ2-2, with D maybe TRBD1 (5 bases). This CDR3 is built from 16 residues. V was shortened by 1 base and J by 5 bases, with 14 bases between the two germline ends. Per germline, CDR1 MDHEN and CDR2 SYDVKM. CDR3: CASSLSAAGRTGELFF. For the CDR3, the DNA is TGTGCCAGCAGTTTATCAGCTGCAGGGCGGACCGGGGAGCTGTTTTTT. Full variable domain (outside the CDR3, taken from reference TRBV28 and TRBJ2-2): DVKVTQSSRYLVKRTGEKVFLECVQDMDHENMFWYRQDPGLGLRLIYFSYDVKMKEKGDIPEGYSVSREKKERFSLILESASTNQTSMYLCASSLSAAGRTGELFFGEGSRLTVL.

The rearrangement links TRBV28 to TRBJ1-6; weak D call: TRBD1 (5 bases). CDR3 length equals 17 residues. Germline lookup yields CDR1 MDHEN and CDR2 SYDVKM. V dropped 4 bases and J dropped 4 bases, with 17 bases sitting between them. CDR3 protein: CASSSTYGQGYNSPLHF. The CDR3 DNA is TGTGCCAGCAGTTCCACTTACGGCCAGGGATATAATTCACCCCTCCACTTT.

The chain employs TRBV5-1 and TRBJ2-5; 9 nucleotides align to TRBD2. V was clipped by 7 bases and J by 4 bases; unmatched bases: 5. Germline V gene data show CDR1 as SGHRS and CDR2 as YFSETQ. The CDR3 extends over 13 amino acids. CDR3 protein: CASVPAGGETQYF. The CDR3 DNA follows: TGCGCCAGCGTTCCAGCGGGGGGAGAGACCCAGTACTTC.

In DNA, the CDR3 is TGTGCCAGCAGTACCCACAGGGGTAAGGCTGAAAAACTGTTTTTT. Protein sequence: CASSTHRGKAEKLFF. This rearrangement joins TRBV6-1 to TRBJ1-4, with 7 bases aligning to TRBD1. The CDR3 sequence is 15 residues long. CDR1 and CDR2 (germline): MNHNS, SASEGT. The V segment lost 5 bases and the J segment 7 bases; nucleotides outside the gene matches: 10.